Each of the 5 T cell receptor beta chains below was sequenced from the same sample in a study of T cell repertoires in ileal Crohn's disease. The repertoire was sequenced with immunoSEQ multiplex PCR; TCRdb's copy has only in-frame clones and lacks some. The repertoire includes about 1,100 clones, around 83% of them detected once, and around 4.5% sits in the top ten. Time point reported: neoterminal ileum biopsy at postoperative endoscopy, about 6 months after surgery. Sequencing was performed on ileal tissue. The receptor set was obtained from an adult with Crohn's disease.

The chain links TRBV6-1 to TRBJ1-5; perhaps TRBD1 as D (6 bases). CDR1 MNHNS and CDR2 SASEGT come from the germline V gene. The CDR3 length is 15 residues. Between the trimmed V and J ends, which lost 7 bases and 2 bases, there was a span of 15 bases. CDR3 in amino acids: CASILGSGGNQPQHF. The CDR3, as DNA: TGTGCCAGCATCTTAGGGTCAGGGGGCAATCAGCCCCAGCATTTT.

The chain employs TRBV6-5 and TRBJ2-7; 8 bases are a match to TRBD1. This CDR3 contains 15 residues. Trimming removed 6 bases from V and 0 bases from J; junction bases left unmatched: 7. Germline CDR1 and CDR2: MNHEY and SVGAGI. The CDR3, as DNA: TGTGCCAGCAGCGACGGACAGGGCGGCTCCTACGAGCAGTACTTC. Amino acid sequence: CASSDGQGGSYEQYF.

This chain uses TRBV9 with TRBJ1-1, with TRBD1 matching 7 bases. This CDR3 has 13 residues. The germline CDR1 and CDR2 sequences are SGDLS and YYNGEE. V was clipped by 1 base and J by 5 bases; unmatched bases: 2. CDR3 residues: CASSVQGETEAFF. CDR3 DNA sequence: TGTGCCAGCAGCGTACAGGGGGAAACTGAAGCTTTCTTT. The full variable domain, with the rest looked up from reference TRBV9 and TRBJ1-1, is DSGVTQTPKHLITATGQRVTLRCSPRSGDLSVYWYQQSLDQGLQFLIQYYNGEERAKGNILERFSAQQFPDLHSELNLSSLELGDSALYFCASSVQGETEAFFGQGTRLTVV.

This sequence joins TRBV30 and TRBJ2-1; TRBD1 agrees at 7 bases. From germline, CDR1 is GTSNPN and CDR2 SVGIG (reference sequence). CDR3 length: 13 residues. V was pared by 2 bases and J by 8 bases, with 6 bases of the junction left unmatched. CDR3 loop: CAWSLDRVDEQFF. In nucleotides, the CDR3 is TGTGCCTGGAGTCTAGACAGGGTAGATGAGCAGTTCTTC.

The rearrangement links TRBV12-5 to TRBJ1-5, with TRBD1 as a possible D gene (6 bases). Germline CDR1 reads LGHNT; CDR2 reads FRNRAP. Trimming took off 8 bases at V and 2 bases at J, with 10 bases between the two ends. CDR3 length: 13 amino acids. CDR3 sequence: CASQGSGNQPQHF. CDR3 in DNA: TGTGCTAGTCAGGGGTCAGGCAATCAGCCCCAGCATTTT.